One and the same sample provided the 10 T cell receptor beta chains below, sequenced in a study of cytomegalovirus exposure and HLA in healthy donors. In the PCR, 60 Vbeta and 13 Jbeta primers were used. Measured with immunoSEQ multiplex PCR; TCRdb has only the in-frame clones, and not every one. The sample contains 150,000 to 200,000 clones, around three quarters of which appear only once. Source material: PBMCs. The receptors here all came from a woman aged 45-65 years in good health and CMV-seronegative.

The chain carries TRBV28 and TRBJ1-3, with TRBD1 matching 7 bases. Per the germline V gene, CDR1 is MDHEN and CDR2 is SYDVKM. CDR3 length: 15 amino acids. With V trimmed by 1 base and J by 3 bases, 3 bases remained unmatched. For the CDR3, the DNA is TGTGCCAGCAGTTTATTACAGGGGCTTGGAAACACCATATATTTT. It yields the protein CASSLLQGLGNTIYF.

The genes are TRBV28 and TRBJ2-5; D uncertain. Trimming removed 4 bases at V and 7 bases at J, with 10 bases between. Germline V gives CDR1 MDHEN, CDR2 SYDVKM. The CDR3 has 12 amino acids. The CDR3 sequence: CASSSLVGTQYF. The CDR3 DNA follows: TGTGCCAGCAGTTCCCTGGTCGGGACCCAGTACTTC.

This rearrangement joins TRBV19 to TRBJ1-5; 8 bases agree with TRBD1. The CDR3 totals 14 residues. V shed 6 bases and J 6 bases; nucleotides not matched to a gene: 7. CDR1 is LNHDA and CDR2 is SQIVND in the germline V gene (reference sequence). Written as DNA, the CDR3 is TGTGCCAGTAGCGGACAGGGTGACGCTCAGCCCCAGCATTTT. It specifies CASSGQGDAQPQHF.

The count of this clone is one. This chain connects TRBV30 to TRBJ2-2; D gene unclear. V lost 4 bases and J lost 1, with 4 bases in between. Germline V CDR1 and CDR2: GTSNPN, SVGIG (reference sequence). The CDR3 totals 12 residues. The DNA of the CDR3 is TGTGCCTGGATTAGGAACACCGGGGAGCTGTTTTTT. Protein: CAWIRNTGELFF.

The gene calls are TRBV6-6 and TRBJ1-1; D ambiguous. The V gene's germline CDR1 is MNHNY and CDR2 SVGAGI (reference sequence). V lost 2 bases and J 7 bases, leaving 8 bases between the germline ends. The CDR3 length is 12 residues. The CDR3 nucleotides read TGTGCCAGCAGTTACCAGGCCGGTGAAGCTTTCTTT. The encoded protein is CASSYQAGEAFF.

CDR3 sequence (DNA): TGTGCCAGCAGTAGGGACACAGTTTTGGGGGGCTACACCTTC. Its protein is CASSRDTVLGGYTF. The genes are TRBV6-1 and TRBJ1-2; tentative D call: TRBD1 (6 bases). This CDR3 spans 14 amino acids. Germline CDR1 MNHNS, CDR2 SASEGT. The ends were cut back, 5 bases at V and 8 bases at J, with 18 bases in the middle.

This clone was seen only a few times. The chain combines TRBV28 with TRBJ1-6; D might be TRBD1 (6 bases). Germline V gene data show CDR1 as MDHEN and CDR2 as SYDVKM. There are 15 residues in the CDR3. V gave up 3 bases and J gave up 8 bases, with 14 bases separating them. This chain's CDR3 is CASSFPGQWDSPLHF. In DNA form, the CDR3 reads TGTGCCAGCAGTTTTCCGGGACAATGGGATTCACCCCTCCACTTT.

As concerns this clone: Other nucleotide sequences from this sample produce the same CDR3. The chain employs TRBV2 and TRBJ1-6, with 7 bases aligning to TRBD1. Germline loops: CDR1 SNHLY, CDR2 FYNNEI. The CDR3 loop spans 15 amino acids. Trimming took 5 bases from V and 5 from J; bases not matched to a gene: 6. The CDR3 here is CASSRRTGNNSPLHF. CDR3 DNA sequence: TGTGCCAGCAGTCGAAGGACAGGAAATAATTCACCCCTCCACTTT.

This clone was counted between two and nine times. V is TRBV6-5 and J is TRBJ2-5; 9 bases line up with TRBD2. Germline values: CDR1 MNHEY, CDR2 SVGAGI. The CDR3 spans 15 residues. The junction had 7 bases not matched to a gene; V was cut back by 6 bases and J by 2 bases. The CDR3 DNA is TGTGCCAGCAGATCCGGAGCGGGGGGTCAAGAGACCCAGTACTTC. It is translated as CASRSGAGGQETQYF.

V and J are TRBV5-1 and TRBJ2-1, with 11 bases aligning to TRBD2. The V segment lost 0 bases and the J segment 10 bases; nucleotides outside the gene matches: 0. This CDR3 comprises 13 residues. Germline CDR1 is SGHRS and CDR2 is YFSETQ. This CDR3 is CASSLGTSGEQFF. The CDR3 nucleotides read TGCGCCAGCAGCTTGGGGACTAGCGGGGAGCAGTTCTTC. Filled out from reference TRBV5-1 and TRBJ2-1, the complete variable domain reads KAGVTQTPRYLIKTRGQQVTLSCSPISGHRSVSWYQQTPGQGLQFLFEYFSETQRNKGNFPGRFSGRQFSNSRSEMNVSTLELGDSALYLCASSLGTSGEQFFGPGTRLTVL.